This T cell receptor beta chain stems from a study of cytomegalovirus exposure and HLA in healthy donors. The CDR3 runs to 14 residues. Germline V lookup: CDR1 SGHRS, CDR2 YFSETQ. The ends were cut back, 6 bases at V and 2 bases at J, with 14 bases in the middle. Broader study findings: The authors listed 164 TCR beta chains as cytomegalovirus-associated.

Regarding this clone: Its antigen is not known.

The table came from immunoSEQ multiplex PCR; TCRdb's copy has only in-frame clones and leaves some out. The repertoire holds approximately 300,000 clones, with roughly nine tenths as singletons. V and J are TRBV5-1 and TRBJ1-1; the D is unclear. The sequencing input was PBMCs. This TCR was sampled from a young woman in good health and CMV-seropositive. CDR3 coding DNA: TGCGCCAGCAATAATCCGGTGGTCAACACTGAAGCTTTCTTT. This gives the protein CASNNPVVNTEAFF.